This T cell receptor (beta chain) was found in a study of cytomegalovirus exposure and HLA in healthy donors. 60 Vbeta and 13 Jbeta primers were used in PCR. The table came from immunoSEQ multiplex PCR; TCRdb's copy has only in-frame clones and leaves some out. The sample lists 100,000 or so clones, 13% to 15% occurring once. This clone was counted a few times. Other DNA sequences in this specimen translate into the identical CDR3. Germline lookup yields CDR1 SQVTM and CDR2 ANQGSEA. The CDR3 totals 14 residues. The V gene end was trimmed by 4 bases and the J gene end by 6 bases; junction bases not matched to a gene: 5.

V usage is TRBV29-1 and J usage is TRBJ1-4, with 10 bases fitting TRBD1. Sequenced sample: PBMCs. The sequence was obtained from a female donor in good health and CMV-seronegative. The CDR3: CSVGTGGADEKLFF. CDR3 coding DNA: TGCAGCGTTGGGACAGGGGGAGCCGATGAAAAACTGTTTTTT.